The entry that follows covers one T cell receptor beta chain sequence. Its target is not known. Trimming removed 2 bases from V and 3 bases from J, with 8 bases in between. The CDR3 totals 13 residues. Per germline, CDR1 MNHEY and CDR2 SMNVEV (reference sequence). This sample is drawn from a study of neoadjuvant anti-PD-1 for oral cavity cancer. Clones were sequenced by immunoSEQ multiplex PCR, and TCRdb holds only the in-frame ones, with some missing. Of over 14,000 clones in the sample, just under 70% were seen once. General study results and limits: Pretreatment Treg/Th17 ratio correlated inversely with post-treatment tumor clonality.

Time point indicated: after neoadjuvant nivolumab, at surgical resection. The specimen was PBMCs, collected after nivolumab (anti-PD-1) treatment. The genes are TRBV27 and TRBJ2-7, with D unclear. This TCR came from a person aged 40-85 years with oral cavity squamous cell carcinoma. The CDR3 here is CASSLAAGYEQYF. The CDR3 region has the DNA TGTGCCAGCAGTTTAGCCGCCGGCTACGAGCAGTACTTC.